These 2 T cell receptor beta chains came from one sample sequenced in a study of OX40 agonist ivuxolimab in advanced cancers. Measured with immunoSEQ multiplex PCR; TCRdb has only the in-frame clones, and not every one. The data contain about 73,000 clones, 86% of them seen just once; the ten biggest clones take up 8%. This sample comprised CD4+ or CD8+ T cells sorted from blood, obtained in a trial of the OX40 agonist ivuxolimab. The receptors stem from an adult with an advanced solid tumor such as melanoma, head and neck, liver or kidney cancer.

With regard to this clone: Within the sample, other DNA sequences also encode this same CDR3. The V and J genes are TRBV4-3 and TRBJ1-2, with D possibly TRBD1 on 5 matching bases. This CDR3 region has 13 residues. Germline V gene lookup returns CDR1 LGHNA and CDR2 YSLEER. Trimming removed 3 bases at V and 3 bases at J, with 8 bases between. Here the CDR3 DNA reads TGCGCCAGCAGCCAGGGACTAGACTATGGCTACACCTTC. Its protein product is CASSQGLDYGYTF.

The rearrangement uses TRBV4-1 and TRBJ2-6, with 8 bases lining up with TRBD2. The junction had 18 bases not matched to a gene; V was cut back by 11 bases and J by 0 bases. Germline V CDR1 and CDR2: MGHRA, YSYEKL. The CDR3 has 19 amino acids. The CDR3 spells CASRGQVIAGNSGANVLTF. The CDR3 nucleotides read TGCGCCTCCAGAGGGCAGGTCATAGCGGGGAACTCTGGGGCCAACGTCCTGACTTTC.